This entry lists 19 T cell receptor beta chains sequenced from one sample in a study of T cells in Graves' hyperthyroidism and ophthalmopathy. Researchers took RNA transcripts and amplified the TCR beta CDR3 regions from them. Primed by the HTBI set, a first-round RT-PCR was run on the TCR CDR3. Each CDR3 protein gets one entry after TCRdb re-called the multiplex PCR reads with MiXCR. This table has about 210,000 distinct CDR3 sequences, about 17% appearing once. The sample comprised blood. These receptor sequences come from a man aged 40-55 years with Graves' hyperthyroidism.

V usage is TRBV4-1 and J usage is TRBJ1-2, with D unclear. V was pared by 8 bases and J by 7 bases, with 5 bases between. This CDR3 comprises 9 residues. Germline V CDR1 and CDR2: MGHRA, YSYEKL. The CDR3: CASCCGYTF. The DNA for the CDR3 is TGCGCCAGCTGTTGTGGCTACACCTTC.

V and J are TRBV4-2 and TRBJ2-1; D is ambiguous. The V end lost 0 bases, the J end lost 2 bases, and 8 bases lay between the germline ends. CDR3 size: 15 residues. Germline CDR1 LGHNA, CDR2 YNFKEQ. CDR3 loop: CASSQDGLAYNEQFF. In nucleotides, the CDR3 is TGTGCCAGCAGCCAAGATGGGTTAGCCTACAATGAGCAGTTCTTC.

The chain employs TRBV7-3 and TRBJ1-1, with 12 bases identical to TRBD1. With V trimmed by 5 bases and J by 5 bases, 12 bases remained unmatched. This CDR3 comprises 17 residues. The V gene's germline CDR1 is SGHTA and CDR2 FQGTGA. CDR3 in amino acids: CASSPLRGQGARTEAFF. The DNA of the CDR3 is TGTGCCAGCAGCCCCCTCCGGGGACAGGGGGCAAGGACTGAAGCTTTCTTT.

This clonotype was observed many times. The gene calls are TRBV10-3 and TRBJ2-7, with TRBD2 matching over 7 bases. The CDR3 runs to 13 residues. The junction had 6 bases not matched to a gene; V was cut back by 8 bases and J by 2 bases. Germline V CDR1 and CDR2: ENHRY, SYGVKD. The CDR3 sequence: CAIAASGTYEQYF. The CDR3 DNA sequence: TGTGCCATCGCCGCTAGCGGCACCTACGAGCAGTACTTC.

This clonotype was observed many times. The chain links TRBV5-1 to TRBJ2-5; tentatively, D is TRBD1 (5 bases). Deletions cut 4 bases from V and 1 base from J, with 11 bases between. The V gene's germline CDR1 is SGHRS and CDR2 YFSETQ. The CDR3 totals 14 residues. The DNA of the CDR3 is TGCGCCAGCAGCCCAACAGGAAGCCAAGAGACCCAGTACTTC. As protein: CASSPTGSQETQYF.

This clonotype was counted ten times or more. The CDR3 region has the DNA TGCGCCAGCAGCTTGGAGACACCGTACCAAGAGACCCAGTACTTC. Translating gives CASSLETPYQETQYF. The rearrangement links TRBV5-1 to TRBJ2-5; no clear D gene. The CDR3 contains 15 residues. The germline V gene has CDR1 SGHRS and CDR2 YFSETQ. The germline V and J ends were trimmed by 0 bases and 0 bases, with 9 bases remaining between them.

This clonotype was detected a few times. The rearrangement uses TRBV9 and TRBJ2-7; D perhaps matches TRBD1 (5 bases). The V and J ends lost 0 bases and 3 bases respectively, with 10 bases between them. Germline loops: CDR1 SGDLS, CDR2 YYNGEE. This CDR3 has 14 residues. For the CDR3, the DNA is TGTGCCAGCAGCGTAGGGACACAGGACTACGAGCAGTACTTC. Protein product: CASSVGTQDYEQYF.

The rearrangement links TRBV2 to TRBJ1-2, with 9 bases aligning to TRBD1. CDR3 length: 16 residues. V was clipped by 4 bases and J by 7 bases; unmatched bases: 13. The germline V gene has CDR1 SNHLY and CDR2 FYNNEI. The CDR3 region is CASSGDRATIVSGYTF. In nucleotides, the CDR3 is TGTGCCAGCAGTGGGGACAGGGCCACCATAGTCAGTGGCTACACCTTC.

This clonotype was recorded many times. CDR3 sequence: CASGGGSGSYEQYF. The CDR3 nucleotides read TGTGCCAGTGGAGGGGGCTCCGGGTCCTACGAGCAGTACTTC. V is TRBV19 and J is TRBJ2-7, with D perhaps matching TRBD1 (7 bases). V dropped 8 bases and J dropped 1 base, with 15 bases sitting between them. The V gene's germline CDR1 is LNHDA and CDR2 SQIVND (reference sequence). There are 14 residues in the CDR3.

This clonotype was observed many times. This rearrangement joins TRBV7-2 to TRBJ1-1; possibly TRBD1 for D (5 bases). Trimming removed 6 bases at V and 6 bases at J, with 23 bases between. The CDR3 sequence is 16 residues long. Germline V gene lookup returns CDR1 SGHTA and CDR2 FQGNSA. CDR3 loop: CASRPYPKRGRAEAFF. DNA for the CDR3: TGTGCCAGCAGACCCTACCCAAAGAGGGGCCGCGCTGAAGCTTTCTTT.

This clonotype was observed at least ten times. V gene TRBV28 combines with J gene TRBJ2-3, with a possible D match to TRBD2 (5 bases). CDR1 and CDR2 (germline): MDHEN, SYDVKM. This CDR3 is 17 amino acids long. V dropped 2 bases and J dropped 4 bases, with 19 bases sitting between them. The CDR3, as DNA: TGTGCCAGCAGTTTACTCGGCAGGAACGGACTTGCAGATACGCAGTATTTT. Protein: CASSLLGRNGLADTQYF.

This clonotype was detected many times. The V call is TRBV13, the J call TRBJ1-2, with TRBD1 as a possible D gene (6 bases). CDR3 length: 13 amino acids. V was pared by 5 bases and J by 3 bases, with 10 bases between. Germline CDR1 PRHDT, CDR2 FYEKMQ (reference sequence). The CDR3: CASSQQGYYGYTF. Written as DNA, the CDR3 is TGTGCCAGCAGCCAACAGGGTTACTATGGCTACACCTTC.

This clonotype was observed at least ten times. The chain carries TRBV5-4 and TRBJ2-3; weak D call: TRBD1 (5 bases). Per the germline V gene, CDR1 is SGHNT and CDR2 is YYREEE (reference sequence). Trimming left V 0 bases short and J 4 bases short, with 12 bases between. This CDR3 region has 15 residues. The CDR3 DNA sequence: TGTGCCAGCAGCTTGGGTGGACAAATGGCAGATACGCAGTATTTT. Translated: CASSLGGQMADTQYF.

There are many counts of this clonotype. In DNA form, the CDR3 reads TGTGCCAGCAGCTTAAGGACAGGGGACCACGAGCAGTACTTC. This gives the protein CASSLRTGDHEQYF. The chain joins TRBV7-2 to TRBJ2-7; 9 bases match TRBD1. CDR3 length equals 14 residues. The J segment lost 5 bases and the V segment lost 2 bases, leaving 4 bases of the junction unmatched. The germline CDR1 and CDR2 sequences are SGHTA and FQGNSA.

This clonotype was found many times. V is TRBV20-1 and J is TRBJ1-5; 9 bases align to TRBD1. Trimming at V came to 0 bases and at J to 4 bases, leaving 7 bases not matched to a gene. The CDR3 has 16 amino acids. Germline V gene sequence: CDR1 DFQATT, CDR2 SNEGSKA (reference sequence). CDR3 amino acids: CSAREYETGGNQPQHF. CDR3 coding DNA: TGCAGTGCTAGAGAGTATGAGACAGGGGGGAATCAGCCCCAGCATTTT.

This clonotype was seen many times. J is TRBJ2-3 and V is TRBV18, with TRBD1 matching 7 bases. The CDR3 is 14 amino acids. From germline, CDR1 is KGHSH and CDR2 LQKENI. After removal of 0 bases from V and 4 bases from J, the junction contained 1 base not matched to a gene. For the CDR3, the DNA is TGTGCCAGCTCACCACCGCAGGGGGCAGATACGCAGTATTTT. Translating it yields CASSPPQGADTQYF.

There are many counts of this clonotype. This chain joins TRBV20-1 and TRBJ2-2; D might be TRBD1 (6 bases). The CDR3 consists of 15 residues. The germline V gene encodes CDR1 DFQATT and CDR2 SNEGSKA (reference sequence). Written as DNA, the CDR3 is TGCAGCCCTATTACAGGGATGGGTAACACCGGGGAGCTGTTTTTT. Translated, it gives CSPITGMGNTGELFF.

This clonotype was seen repeatedly, ten times or more. The V call is TRBV19, the J call TRBJ2-5; unclear D gene. In germline, CDR1 is LNHDA, CDR2 SQIVND (reference sequence). The CDR3 contains 14 residues. V lost 4 bases and J lost 2, with 11 bases in between. The CDR3 reads CASSTGPGQETQYF. In nucleotides, the CDR3 is TGTGCCAGTAGTACCGGCCCCGGTCAAGAGACCCAGTACTTC. Full variable domain (rest looked up from reference TRBV19 and TRBJ2-5): DGGITQSPKYLFRKEGQNVTLSCEQNLNHDAMYWYRQDPGQGLRLIYYSQIVNDFQKGDIAEGYSVSREKKESFPLTVTSAQKNPTAFYLCASSTGPGQETQYFGPGTRLLVL.

This clonotype was counted ten times or more. The gene calls are TRBV30 and TRBJ1-1; 7 bases map to TRBD1. Losses at the gene ends were 2 bases for V and 1 base for J; bases not matched to a gene: 4. The CDR3 is made up of 14 amino acids. Germline V gene lookup returns CDR1 GTSNPN and CDR2 SVGIG (reference sequence). This CDR3 is CAWSPWDRNTEAFF. Written as DNA, the CDR3 is TGTGCCTGGAGTCCTTGGGACAGGAACACTGAAGCTTTCTTT.